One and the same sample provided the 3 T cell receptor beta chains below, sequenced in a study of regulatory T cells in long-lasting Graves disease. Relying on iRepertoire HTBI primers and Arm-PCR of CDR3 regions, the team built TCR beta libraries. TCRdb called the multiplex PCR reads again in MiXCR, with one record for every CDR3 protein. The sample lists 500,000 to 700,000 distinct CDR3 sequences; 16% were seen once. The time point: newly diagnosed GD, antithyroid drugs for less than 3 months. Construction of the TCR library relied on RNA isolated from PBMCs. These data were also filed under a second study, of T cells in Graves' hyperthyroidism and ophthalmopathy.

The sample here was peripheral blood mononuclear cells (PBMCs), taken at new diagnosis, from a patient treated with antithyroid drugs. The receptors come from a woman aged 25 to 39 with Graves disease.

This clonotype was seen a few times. The CDR3 here is CSARYGSGSNNEQFF. Written as DNA, the CDR3 is TGCAGTGCTAGATACGGTAGCGGGAGCAACAATGAGCAGTTCTTC. The chain carries TRBV20-1 and TRBJ2-1; 9 bases fit TRBD2. In germline, CDR1 is DFQATT, CDR2 SNEGSKA (reference sequence). The ends lost 2 bases at V and 5 bases at J; junction bases unmatched: 7. The CDR3 totals 15 residues.

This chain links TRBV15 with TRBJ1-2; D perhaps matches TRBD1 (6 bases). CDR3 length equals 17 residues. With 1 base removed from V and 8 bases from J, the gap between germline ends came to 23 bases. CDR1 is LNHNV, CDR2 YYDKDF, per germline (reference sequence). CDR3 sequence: CATSRVIGVGLRGGYTF. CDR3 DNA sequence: TGTGCCACCAGCAGAGTCATTGGGGTTGGCCTCAGGGGAGGCTACACCTTC.

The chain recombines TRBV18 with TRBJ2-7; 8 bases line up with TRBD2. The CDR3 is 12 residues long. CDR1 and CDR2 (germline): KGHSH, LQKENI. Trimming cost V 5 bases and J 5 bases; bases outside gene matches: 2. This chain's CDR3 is CASSAGGNEQYF. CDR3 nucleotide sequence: TGTGCCAGCTCAGCGGGGGGAAACGAGCAGTACTTC. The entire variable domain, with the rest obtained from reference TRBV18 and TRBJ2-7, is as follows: NAGVMQNPRHLVRRRGQEARLRCSPMKGHSHVYWYRQLPEEGLKFMVYLQKENIIDESGMPKERFSAEFPKEGPSILRIQQVVRGDSAAYFCASSAGGNEQYFGPGTRLTVT.